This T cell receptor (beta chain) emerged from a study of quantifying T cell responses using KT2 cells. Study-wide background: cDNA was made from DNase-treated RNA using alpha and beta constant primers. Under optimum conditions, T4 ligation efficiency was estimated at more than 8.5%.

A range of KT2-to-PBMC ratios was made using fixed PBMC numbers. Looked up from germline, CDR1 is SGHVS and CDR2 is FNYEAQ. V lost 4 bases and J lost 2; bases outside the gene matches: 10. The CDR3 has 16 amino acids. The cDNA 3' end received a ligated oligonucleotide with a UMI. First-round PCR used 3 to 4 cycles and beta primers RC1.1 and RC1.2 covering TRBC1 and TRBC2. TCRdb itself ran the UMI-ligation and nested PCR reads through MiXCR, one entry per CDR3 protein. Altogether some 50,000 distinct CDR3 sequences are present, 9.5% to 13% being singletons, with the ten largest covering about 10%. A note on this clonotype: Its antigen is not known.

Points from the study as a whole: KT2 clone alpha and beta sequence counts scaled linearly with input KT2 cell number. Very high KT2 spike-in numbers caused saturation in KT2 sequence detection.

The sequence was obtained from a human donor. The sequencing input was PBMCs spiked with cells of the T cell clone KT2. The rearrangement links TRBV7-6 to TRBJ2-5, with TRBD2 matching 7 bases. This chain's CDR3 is CASSSIAGPTQETQYF. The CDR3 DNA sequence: TGTGCCAGCAGCTCCATAGCGGGCCCGACTCAAGAGACCCAGTACTTC.